What follows are 4 T cell receptor beta chains derived from one specimen sequenced in a study of Ad26.COV2.S vaccination and SARS-CoV-2 variants. The treatment: around 19 received Ad26.COV2.S at low or high dose, single or two shots; about 5 received placebo; per-sample allocation not given. The investigators took samples on day 63 after the first vaccine or placebo injection. The method was immunoSEQ multiplex PCR; TCRdb's version includes in-frame clones alone and lacks a portion of them. The sample records about 350,000 clones, roughly 90% being singletons. The sequencing here drew on peripheral blood, taken in a trial of Ad26.COV2.S vaccine versus placebo. The source of these receptors is a person between 18 and 60 years old who received the Ad26.COV2.S COVID-19 vaccine or a placebo.

The chain has TRBV5-5 and TRBJ2-7; D gene unclear. The germline gives CDR1 SGHKS, CDR2 YYEKEE (reference sequence). Deletions cut 3 bases from V and 4 bases from J, with 8 bases between. The CDR3 length is 12 residues. CDR3 coding DNA: TGTGCCAGCAGCTCCCTCCGGTACGAGCAGTACTTC. Amino acids: CASSSLRYEQYF.

This chain links TRBV6-1 with TRBJ1-2, with 9 positions matching TRBD1. Trimming at V came to 4 bases and at J to 4 bases, leaving 10 bases not matched to a gene. The CDR3 is 16 residues long. Germline values: CDR1 MNHNS, CDR2 SASEGT. The CDR3 loop reads CASSVRTGVEFYGYTF. The DNA for the CDR3 is TGTGCCAGCAGTGTGCGGACAGGGGTAGAATTCTATGGCTACACCTTC.

The gene calls are TRBV6-5 and TRBJ2-3; 7 bases align to TRBD2. The CDR3 runs to 15 residues. Germline loops: CDR1 MNHEY, CDR2 SVGAGI. V shed 7 bases and J 3 bases; nucleotides not matched to a gene: 10. Written as DNA, the CDR3 is TGTGCCAGCAAAGGCAGGAGCGGGAAGACAGATACGCAGTATTTT. Translated: CASKGRSGKTDTQYF.

The chain combines TRBV7-8 with TRBJ1-2, with D possibly TRBD1 on 6 matching bases. Trimming shortened V by 2 bases and J by 4 bases, and 14 bases separated the two germline ends. CDR3 length: 15 amino acids. Germline lookup yields CDR1 SGHVS and CDR2 FQNEAQ. CDR3 protein: CASSLSGAGSYGYTF. Written as DNA, the CDR3 is TGTGCCAGCAGCTTATCAGGGGCTGGTTCCTATGGCTACACCTTC.